The sample holds many counts of the clone carrying this TCR beta chain. The antigen remains unidentified. Regions amplified from RNA transcripts were the TCR beta CDR3 regions. HTBI primers were employed in a first-round RT-PCR of the TCR CDR3. Each CDR3 protein is one row after TCRdb ran MiXCR on the multiplex PCR reads. The sample carries approximately 400,000 distinct CDR3 sequences, 13% to 15% recorded once. Exclusions: uncontrolled infection, other autoimmune disease, pregnancy, lactation. The CDR3 is 14 amino acids. Germline V gene sequence: CDR1 MNHEY, CDR2 SVGEGT. V was pared by 2 bases and J by 5 bases, with 12 bases between. The sample originates from a study of T cells in Graves' hyperthyroidism and ophthalmopathy. Findings of the study overall: Among clonotypes expanded in thyroid above 0.001, most were also found in blood.

Sequences were obtained from blood. The clonotype comes from a woman in her thirties with Graves' ophthalmopathy. This rearrangement joins TRBV6-2 or TRBV6-3 to TRBJ2-5; unclear D gene. The CDR3 protein is CASSYREGWETQYF. The CDR3 DNA is TGTGCCAGCAGTTACAGGGAAGGATGGGAGACCCAGTACTTC.